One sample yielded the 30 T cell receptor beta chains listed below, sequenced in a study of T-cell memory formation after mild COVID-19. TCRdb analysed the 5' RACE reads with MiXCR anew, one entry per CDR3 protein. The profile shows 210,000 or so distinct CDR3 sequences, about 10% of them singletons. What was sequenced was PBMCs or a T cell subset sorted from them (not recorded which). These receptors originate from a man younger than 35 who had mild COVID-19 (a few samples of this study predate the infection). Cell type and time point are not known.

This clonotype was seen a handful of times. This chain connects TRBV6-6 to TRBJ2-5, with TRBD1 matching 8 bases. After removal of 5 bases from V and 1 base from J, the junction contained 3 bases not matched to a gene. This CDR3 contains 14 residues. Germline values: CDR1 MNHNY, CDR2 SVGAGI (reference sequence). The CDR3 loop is CASSTGGSQETQYF. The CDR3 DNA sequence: TGTGCCAGCAGTACAGGGGGTTCCCAAGAGACCCAGTACTTC.

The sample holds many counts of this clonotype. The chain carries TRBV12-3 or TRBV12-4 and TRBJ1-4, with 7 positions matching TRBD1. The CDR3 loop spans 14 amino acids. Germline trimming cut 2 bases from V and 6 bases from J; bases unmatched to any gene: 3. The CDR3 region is CASSLRQGDEKLFF. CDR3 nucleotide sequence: TGTGCCAGCAGTTTACGGCAGGGGGATGAAAAACTGTTTTTT.

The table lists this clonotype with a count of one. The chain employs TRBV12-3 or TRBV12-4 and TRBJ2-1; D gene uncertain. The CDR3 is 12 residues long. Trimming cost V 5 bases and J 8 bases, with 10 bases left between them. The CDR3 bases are TGTGCCAGCAGTCCCCGTCGCCATGAGCAGTTCTTC. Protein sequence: CASSPRRHEQFF.

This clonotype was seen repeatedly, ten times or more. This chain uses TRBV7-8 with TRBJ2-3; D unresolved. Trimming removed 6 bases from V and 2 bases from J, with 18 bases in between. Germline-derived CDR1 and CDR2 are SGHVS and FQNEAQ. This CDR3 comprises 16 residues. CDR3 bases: TGTGCCAGCAGTCGTGGCCTCTCCCGAGACACAGATACGCAGTATTTT. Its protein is CASSRGLSRDTDTQYF.

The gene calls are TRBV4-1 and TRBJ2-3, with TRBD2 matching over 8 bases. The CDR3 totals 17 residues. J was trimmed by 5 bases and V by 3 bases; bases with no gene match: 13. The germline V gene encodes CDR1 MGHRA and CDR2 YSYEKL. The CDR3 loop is CASSQTLARGEIDTQYF. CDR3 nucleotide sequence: TGCGCCAGCAGCCAGACCTTGGCGCGGGGGGAGATAGATACGCAGTATTTT.

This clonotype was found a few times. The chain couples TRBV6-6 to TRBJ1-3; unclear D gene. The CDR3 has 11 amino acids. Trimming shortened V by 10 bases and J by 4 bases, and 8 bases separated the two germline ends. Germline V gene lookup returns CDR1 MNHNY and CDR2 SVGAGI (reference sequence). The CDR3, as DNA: TGTGCCACCTCACGCGGAAACACCATATATTTT. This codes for CATSRGNTIYF.

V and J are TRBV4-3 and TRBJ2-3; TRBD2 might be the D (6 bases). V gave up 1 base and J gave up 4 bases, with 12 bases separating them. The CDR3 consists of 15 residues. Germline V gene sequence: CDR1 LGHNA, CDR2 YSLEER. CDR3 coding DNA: TGCGCCAGCAGCCAAGCGCCGCCGGGGGCAGATACGCAGTATTTT. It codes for CASSQAPPGADTQYF.

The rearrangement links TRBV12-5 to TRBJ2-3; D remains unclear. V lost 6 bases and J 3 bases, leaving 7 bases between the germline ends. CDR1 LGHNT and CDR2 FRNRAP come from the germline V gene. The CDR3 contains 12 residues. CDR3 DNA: TGTGCTAGTGGATTAATGACAGATACGCAGTATTTT. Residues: CASGLMTDTQYF.

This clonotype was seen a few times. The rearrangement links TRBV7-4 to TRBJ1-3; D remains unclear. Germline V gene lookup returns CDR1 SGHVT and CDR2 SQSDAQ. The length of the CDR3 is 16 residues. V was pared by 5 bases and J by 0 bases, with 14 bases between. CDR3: CASSRPDWDSGNTIYF. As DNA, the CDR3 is TGTGCCAGCAGCCGCCCGGACTGGGACTCTGGAAACACCATATATTTT.

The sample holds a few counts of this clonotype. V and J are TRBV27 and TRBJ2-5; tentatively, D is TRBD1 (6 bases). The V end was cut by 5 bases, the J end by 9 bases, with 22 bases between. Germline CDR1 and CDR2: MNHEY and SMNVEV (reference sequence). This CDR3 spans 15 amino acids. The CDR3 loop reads CASSRPGQSIEAQYF. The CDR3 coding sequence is TGTGCCAGCAGTCGCCCGGGACAAAGCATCGAGGCCCAGTACTTC.

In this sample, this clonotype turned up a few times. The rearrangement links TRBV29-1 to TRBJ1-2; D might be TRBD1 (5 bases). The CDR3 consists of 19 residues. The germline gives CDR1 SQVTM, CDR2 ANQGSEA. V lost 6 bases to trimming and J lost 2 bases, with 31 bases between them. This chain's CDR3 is CSVGRTRLFERASNYGYTF. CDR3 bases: TGCAGCGTGGGACGGACGCGGCTATTTGAGAGGGCTAGCAACTATGGCTACACCTTC.

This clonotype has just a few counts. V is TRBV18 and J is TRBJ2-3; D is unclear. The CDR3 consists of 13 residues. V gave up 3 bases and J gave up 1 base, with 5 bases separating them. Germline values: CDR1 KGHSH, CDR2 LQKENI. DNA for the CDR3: TGTGCCAGCTCACCTCTAGGCACAGATACGCAGTATTTT. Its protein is CASSPLGTDTQYF.

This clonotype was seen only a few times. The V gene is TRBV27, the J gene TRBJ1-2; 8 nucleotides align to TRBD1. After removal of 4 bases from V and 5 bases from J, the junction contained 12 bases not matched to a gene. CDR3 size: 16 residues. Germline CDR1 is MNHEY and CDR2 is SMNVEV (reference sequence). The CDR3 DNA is TGTGCCAGCAGTTCGGACGGACAGGGAGAATGGTATGGCTACACCTTC. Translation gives CASSSDGQGEWYGYTF.

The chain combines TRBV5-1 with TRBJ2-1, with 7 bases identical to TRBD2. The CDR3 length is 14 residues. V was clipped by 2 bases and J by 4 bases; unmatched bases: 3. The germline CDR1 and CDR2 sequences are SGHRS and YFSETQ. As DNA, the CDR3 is TGCGCCAGCAGCTTTCTAGCGGCATACAATGAGCAGTTCTTC. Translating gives CASSFLAAYNEQFF.

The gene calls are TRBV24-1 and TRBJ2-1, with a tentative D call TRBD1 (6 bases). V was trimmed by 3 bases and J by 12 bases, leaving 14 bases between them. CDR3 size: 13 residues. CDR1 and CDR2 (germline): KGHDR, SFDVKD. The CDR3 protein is CATSDPFGGVQFF. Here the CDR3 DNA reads TGTGCCACCAGTGATCCTTTTGGGGGCGTGCAGTTCTTC.

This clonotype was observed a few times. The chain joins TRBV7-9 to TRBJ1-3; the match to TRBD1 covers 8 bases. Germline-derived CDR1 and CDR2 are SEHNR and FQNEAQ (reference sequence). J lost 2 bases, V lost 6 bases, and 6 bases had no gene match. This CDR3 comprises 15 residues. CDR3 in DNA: TGTGCCAGCAGACCCTGGACAGGGACTGGAAACACCATATATTTT. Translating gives CASRPWTGTGNTIYF.

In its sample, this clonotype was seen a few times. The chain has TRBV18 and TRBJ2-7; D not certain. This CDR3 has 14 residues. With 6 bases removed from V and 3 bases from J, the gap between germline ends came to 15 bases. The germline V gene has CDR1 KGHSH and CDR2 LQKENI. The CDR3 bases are TGTGCCAGCTCTTTTGAGCTGAACCTCTACGAGCAGTACTTC. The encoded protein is CASSFELNLYEQYF.

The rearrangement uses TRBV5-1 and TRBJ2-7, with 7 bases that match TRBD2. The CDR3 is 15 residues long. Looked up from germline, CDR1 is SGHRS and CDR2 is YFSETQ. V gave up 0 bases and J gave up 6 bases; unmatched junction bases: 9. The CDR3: CASSLGLAGFSEQYF. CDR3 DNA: TGCGCCAGCAGCTTGGGACTAGCTGGATTTTCCGAGCAGTACTTC.

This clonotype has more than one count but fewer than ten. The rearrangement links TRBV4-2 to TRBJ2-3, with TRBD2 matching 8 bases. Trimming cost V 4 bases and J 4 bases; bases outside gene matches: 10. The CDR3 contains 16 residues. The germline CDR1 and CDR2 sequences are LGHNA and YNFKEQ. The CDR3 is CASSPQRGQGADTQYF. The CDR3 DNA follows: TGTGCCAGCAGCCCGCAGCGGGGGCAAGGTGCAGATACGCAGTATTTT.

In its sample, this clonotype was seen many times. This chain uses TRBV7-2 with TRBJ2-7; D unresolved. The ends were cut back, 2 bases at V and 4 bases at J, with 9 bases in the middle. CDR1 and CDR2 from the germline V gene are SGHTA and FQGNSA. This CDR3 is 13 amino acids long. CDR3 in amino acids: CASSLSQRYEQYF. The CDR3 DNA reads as TGTGCCAGCAGCTTATCCCAGAGATACGAGCAGTACTTC. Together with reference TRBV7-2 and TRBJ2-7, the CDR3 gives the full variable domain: GAGVSQSPSNKVTEKGKDVELRCDPISGHTALYWYRQSLGQGLEFLIYFQGNSAPDKSGLPSDRFSAERTGGSVSTLTIQRTQQEDSAVYLCASSLSQRYEQYFGPGTRLTVT.

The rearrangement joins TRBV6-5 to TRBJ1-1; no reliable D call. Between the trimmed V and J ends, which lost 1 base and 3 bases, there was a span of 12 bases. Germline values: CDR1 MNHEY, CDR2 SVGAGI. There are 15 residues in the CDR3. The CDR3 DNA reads TGTGCCAGCAGTTACTTGAGAAGGCAGGACACTGAAGCTTTCTTT. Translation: CASSYLRRQDTEAFF.

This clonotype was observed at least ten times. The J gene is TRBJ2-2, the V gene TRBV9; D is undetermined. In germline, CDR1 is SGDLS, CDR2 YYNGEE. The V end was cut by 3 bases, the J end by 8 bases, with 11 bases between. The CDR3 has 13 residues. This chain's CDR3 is CASSDSGRGELFF. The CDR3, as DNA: TGTGCCAGCAGCGACTCCGGGCGAGGGGAGCTGTTTTTT.

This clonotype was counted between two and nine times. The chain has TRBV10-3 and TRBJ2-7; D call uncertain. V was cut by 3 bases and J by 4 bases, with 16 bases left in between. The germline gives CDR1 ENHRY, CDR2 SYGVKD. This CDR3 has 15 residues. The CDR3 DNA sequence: TGTGCCATCAGTGATAGGGATAAACTTCTTTACGAGCAGTACTTC. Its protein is CAISDRDKLLYEQYF.

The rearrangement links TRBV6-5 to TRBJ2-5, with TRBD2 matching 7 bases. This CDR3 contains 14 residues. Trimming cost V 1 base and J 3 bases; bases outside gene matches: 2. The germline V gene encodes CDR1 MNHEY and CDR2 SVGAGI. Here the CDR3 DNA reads TGTGCCAGCAGTTACTGGGGGGGGGAAGAGACCCAGTACTTC. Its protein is CASSYWGGEETQYF.

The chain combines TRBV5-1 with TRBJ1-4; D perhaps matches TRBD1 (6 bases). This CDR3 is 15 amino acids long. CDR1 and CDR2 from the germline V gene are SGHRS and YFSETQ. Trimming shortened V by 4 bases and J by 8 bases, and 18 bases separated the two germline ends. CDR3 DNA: TGCGCCAGCAGCGGGGGGGCGGCGGGGAACGAAAAACTGTTTTTT. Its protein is CASSGGAAGNEKLFF.

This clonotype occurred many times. The CDR3 loop reads CASSLVVSPNTGELFF. The CDR3 DNA sequence: TGCGCCAGCAGCTTGGTGGTCAGCCCGAACACCGGGGAGCTGTTTTTT. The rearrangement uses TRBV5-1 and TRBJ2-2; D is uncertain. V dropped 0 bases and J dropped 0 bases, with 9 bases sitting between them. The CDR3 extends over 16 amino acids. CDR1 and CDR2 (germline): SGHRS, YFSETQ.

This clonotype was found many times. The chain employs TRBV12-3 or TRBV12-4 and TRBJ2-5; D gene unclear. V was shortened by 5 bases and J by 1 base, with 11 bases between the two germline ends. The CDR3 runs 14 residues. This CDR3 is CASSPPGSQETQYF. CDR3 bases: TGTGCCAGCAGTCCTCCGGGCAGCCAAGAGACCCAGTACTTC.

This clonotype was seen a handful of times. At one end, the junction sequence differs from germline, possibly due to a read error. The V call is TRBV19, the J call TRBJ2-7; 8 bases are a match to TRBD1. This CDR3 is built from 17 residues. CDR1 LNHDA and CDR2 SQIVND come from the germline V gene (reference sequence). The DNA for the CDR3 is TGTGCCAGTAGTAAGGGACAGGCCCGCTCTGGTTCCTCCGAGCAGTACTTC. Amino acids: CASSKGQARSGSSEQYF.

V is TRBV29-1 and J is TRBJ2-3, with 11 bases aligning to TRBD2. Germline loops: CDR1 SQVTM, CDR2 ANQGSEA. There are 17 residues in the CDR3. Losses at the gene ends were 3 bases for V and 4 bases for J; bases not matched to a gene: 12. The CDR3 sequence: CSVDPSQLAGEADTQYF. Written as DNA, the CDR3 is TGCAGCGTTGACCCCTCGCAACTAGCGGGGGAAGCAGATACGCAGTATTTT.

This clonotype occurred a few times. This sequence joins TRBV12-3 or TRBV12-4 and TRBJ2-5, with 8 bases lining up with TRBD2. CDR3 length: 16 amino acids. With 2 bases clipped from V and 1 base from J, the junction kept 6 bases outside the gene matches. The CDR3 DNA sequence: TGTGCCAGCAGTTTATCGCGGGGGGCTTTCCAAGAGACCCAGTACTTC. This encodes CASSLSRGAFQETQYF.